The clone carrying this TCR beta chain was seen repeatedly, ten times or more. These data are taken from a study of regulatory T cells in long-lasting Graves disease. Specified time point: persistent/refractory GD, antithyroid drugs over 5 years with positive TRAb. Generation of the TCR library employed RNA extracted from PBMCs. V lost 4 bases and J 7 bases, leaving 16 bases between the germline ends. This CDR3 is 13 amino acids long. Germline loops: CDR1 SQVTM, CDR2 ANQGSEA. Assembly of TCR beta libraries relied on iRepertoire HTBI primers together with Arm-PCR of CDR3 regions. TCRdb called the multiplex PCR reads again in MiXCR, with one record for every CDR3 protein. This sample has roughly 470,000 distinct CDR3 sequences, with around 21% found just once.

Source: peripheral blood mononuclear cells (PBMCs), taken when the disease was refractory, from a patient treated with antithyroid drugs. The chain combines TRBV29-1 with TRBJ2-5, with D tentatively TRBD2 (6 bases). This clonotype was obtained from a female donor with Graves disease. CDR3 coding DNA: TGCAGCGTTGCGCGGGACTCTTTAGGGACCCAGTACTTC. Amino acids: CSVARDSLGTQYF.